This passage covers 3 T cell receptor beta chains from one sample sequenced in a study of blood T cells in healthy people across ages. Combining a sample-barcoded 5' primer with a J-beta primer mix, a second PCR ran for about 7 to 12 cycles. In TCRdb, the 5' RACE reads were re-called with MiXCR into one record per CDR3 protein. The data hold around 1,000,000 distinct CDR3 sequences, with around 25% observed a single time. The sample also formed part of further work on T cells of mothers and their children.

The sequenced sample was blood. These receptors came from a girl aged 2 to 10 in good health.

V and J are TRBV28 and TRBJ2-4; a weak D match, TRBD2 (5 bases). V was pared by 3 bases and J by 9 bases, with 15 bases between. The CDR3 covers 14 residues. CDR1 and CDR2 from the germline V gene are MDHEN and SYDVKM. CDR3 region: CASSFQRTWGIQYF. The CDR3 DNA follows: TGTGCCAGCAGTTTCCAGCGGACCTGGGGCATTCAGTACTTC. Using reference TRBV28 and TRBJ2-4 for the parts outside the CDR3, the full variable domain is DVKVTQSSRYLVKRTGEKVFLECVQDMDHENMFWYRQDPGLGLRLIYFSYDVKMKEKGDIPEGYSVSREKKERFSLILESASTNQTSMYLCASSFQRTWGIQYFGAGTRLSVL.

The table lists this clonotype with a few counts. This chain joins TRBV27 and TRBJ2-5; maybe TRBD2 (6 bases). The V gene's germline CDR1 is MNHEY and CDR2 SMNVEV (reference sequence). Between the trimmed V and J ends, which lost 6 bases and 0 bases, there was a span of 23 bases. CDR3 length: 18 amino acids. The CDR3 spells CASSPLPWRDSHQETQYF. The CDR3 DNA reads as TGTGCCAGCAGCCCACTACCGTGGCGGGACTCACACCAAGAGACCCAGTACTTC.

Details on this clonotype: At one of its ends the junction is not consistent with the germline gene, which may arise from a read error. The genes are TRBV11-2 and TRBJ2-5; tentatively, D is TRBD1 (6 bases). The germline CDR1 and CDR2 sequences are SGHAT and FQNNGV. CDR3 size: 11 residues. CDR3 coding DNA: TGTGCCACCGAAGACAGGCCGACGCTTCACTTC. Protein sequence: CATEDRPTLHF.